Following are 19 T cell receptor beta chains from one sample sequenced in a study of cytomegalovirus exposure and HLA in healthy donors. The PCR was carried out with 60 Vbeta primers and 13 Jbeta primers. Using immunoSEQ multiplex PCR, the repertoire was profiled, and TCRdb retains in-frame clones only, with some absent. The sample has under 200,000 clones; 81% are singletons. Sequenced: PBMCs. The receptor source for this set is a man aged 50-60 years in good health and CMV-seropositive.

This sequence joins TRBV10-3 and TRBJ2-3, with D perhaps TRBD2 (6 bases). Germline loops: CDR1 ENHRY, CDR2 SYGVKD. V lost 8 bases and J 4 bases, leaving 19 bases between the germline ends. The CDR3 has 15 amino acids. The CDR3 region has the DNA TGTGCCATCGGGACTGACCTAACTGGGGCAGATACGCAGTATTTT. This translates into CAIGTDLTGADTQYF.

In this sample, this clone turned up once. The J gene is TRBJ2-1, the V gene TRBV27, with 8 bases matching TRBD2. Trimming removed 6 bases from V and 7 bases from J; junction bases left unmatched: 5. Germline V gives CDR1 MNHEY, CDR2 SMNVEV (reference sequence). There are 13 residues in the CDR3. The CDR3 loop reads CASRERERNEQFF. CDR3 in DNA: TGTGCCAGCAGGGAGCGGGAGAGAAATGAGCAGTTCTTC.

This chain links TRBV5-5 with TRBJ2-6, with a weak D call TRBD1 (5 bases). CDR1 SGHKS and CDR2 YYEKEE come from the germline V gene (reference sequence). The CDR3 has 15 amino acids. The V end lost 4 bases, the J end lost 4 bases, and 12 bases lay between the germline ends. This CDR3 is CASSPPTAGANVLTF. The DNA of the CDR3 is TGTGCCAGCAGCCCGCCGACAGCCGGGGCCAACGTCCTGACTTTC.

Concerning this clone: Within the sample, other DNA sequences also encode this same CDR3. The CDR3 loop is CASSSGGGNTEAFF. The CDR3 DNA is TGTGCCAGCAGCTCCGGCGGCGGGAACACTGAAGCTTTCTTT. This chain links TRBV5-4 with TRBJ1-1; D unclear. Trimming pared 3 bases from V and 1 base from J, leaving 10 bases between. Germline V gene data show CDR1 as SGHNT and CDR2 as YYREEE (reference sequence). The CDR3 runs 14 residues.

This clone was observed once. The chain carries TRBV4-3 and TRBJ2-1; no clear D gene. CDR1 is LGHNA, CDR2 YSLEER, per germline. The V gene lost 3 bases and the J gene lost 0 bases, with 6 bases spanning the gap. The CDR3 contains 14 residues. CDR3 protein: CASSQSRSYNEQFF. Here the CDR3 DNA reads TGCGCCAGCAGCCAGTCTCGCTCCTACAATGAGCAGTTCTTC.

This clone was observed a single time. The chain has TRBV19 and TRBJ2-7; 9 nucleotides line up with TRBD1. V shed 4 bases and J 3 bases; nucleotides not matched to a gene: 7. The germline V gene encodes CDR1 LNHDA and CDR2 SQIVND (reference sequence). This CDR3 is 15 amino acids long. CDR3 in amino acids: CASSTPGQGIYEQYF. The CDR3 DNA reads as TGTGCCAGTAGTACACCGGGACAGGGTATCTACGAGCAGTACTTC.

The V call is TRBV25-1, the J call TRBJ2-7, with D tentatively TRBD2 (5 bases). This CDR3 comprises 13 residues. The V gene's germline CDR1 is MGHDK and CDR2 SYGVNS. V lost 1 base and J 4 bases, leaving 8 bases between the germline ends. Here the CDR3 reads CASSESGKYEQYF. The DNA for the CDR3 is TGTGCCAGCAGTGAATCCGGGAAATACGAGCAGTACTTC.

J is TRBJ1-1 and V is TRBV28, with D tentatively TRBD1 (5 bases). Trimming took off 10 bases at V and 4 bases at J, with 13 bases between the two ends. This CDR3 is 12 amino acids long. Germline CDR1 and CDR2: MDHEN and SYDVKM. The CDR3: CAIGGGTTEAFF. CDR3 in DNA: TGTGCCATCGGCGGGGGGACCACTGAAGCTTTCTTT.

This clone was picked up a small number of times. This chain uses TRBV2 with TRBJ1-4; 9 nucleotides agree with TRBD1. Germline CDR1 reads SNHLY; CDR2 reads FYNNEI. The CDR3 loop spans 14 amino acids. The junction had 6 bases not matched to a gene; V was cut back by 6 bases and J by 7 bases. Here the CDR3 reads CASRSGTGREKLFF. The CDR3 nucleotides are TGTGCCAGCAGGTCCGGGACAGGGCGTGAAAAACTGTTTTTT.

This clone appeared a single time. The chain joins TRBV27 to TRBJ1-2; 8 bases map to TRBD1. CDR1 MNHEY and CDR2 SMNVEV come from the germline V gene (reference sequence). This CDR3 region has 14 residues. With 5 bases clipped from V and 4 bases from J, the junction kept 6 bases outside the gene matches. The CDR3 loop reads CASSPGTGLYGYTF. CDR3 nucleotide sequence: TGTGCCAGCAGTCCCGGGACAGGACTCTATGGCTACACCTTC.

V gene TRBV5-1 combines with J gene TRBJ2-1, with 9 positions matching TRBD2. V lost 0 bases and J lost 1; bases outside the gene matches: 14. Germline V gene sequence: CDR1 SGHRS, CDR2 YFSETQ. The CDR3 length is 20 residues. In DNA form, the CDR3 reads TGCGCCAGCAGCTTGGGAGCTAGCGGGATGGTGGGTGATTCCTACAATGAGCAGTTCTTC. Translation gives CASSLGASGMVGDSYNEQFF.

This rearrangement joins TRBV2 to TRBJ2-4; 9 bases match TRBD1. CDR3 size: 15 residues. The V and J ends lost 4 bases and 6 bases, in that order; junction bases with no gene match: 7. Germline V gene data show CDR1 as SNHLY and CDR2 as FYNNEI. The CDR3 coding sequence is TGTGCCAGCAGTGGGGGGGACAGGGCGGCAAACATTCAGTACTTC. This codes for CASSGGDRAANIQYF.

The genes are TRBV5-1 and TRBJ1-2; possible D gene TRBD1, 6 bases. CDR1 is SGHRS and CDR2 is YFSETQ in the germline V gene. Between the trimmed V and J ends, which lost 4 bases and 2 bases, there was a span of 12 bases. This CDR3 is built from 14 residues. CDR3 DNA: TGCGCCAGCAGCCAGCAGGGGAAGAACTATGGCTACACCTTC. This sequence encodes CASSQQGKNYGYTF.

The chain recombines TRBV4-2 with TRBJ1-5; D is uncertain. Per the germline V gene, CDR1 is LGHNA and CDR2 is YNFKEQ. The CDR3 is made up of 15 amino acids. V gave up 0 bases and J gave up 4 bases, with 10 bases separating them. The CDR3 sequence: CASSQDVFPNQPQHF. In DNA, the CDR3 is TGTGCCAGCAGCCAAGATGTGTTCCCGAATCAGCCCCAGCATTTT.

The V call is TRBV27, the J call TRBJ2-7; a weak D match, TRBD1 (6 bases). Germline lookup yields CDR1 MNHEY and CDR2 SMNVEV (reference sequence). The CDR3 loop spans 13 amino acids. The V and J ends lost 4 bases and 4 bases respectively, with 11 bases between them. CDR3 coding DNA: TGTGCCAGCAGTTGGGCCAGGGGTTACGAGCAGTACTTC. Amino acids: CASSWARGYEQYF.

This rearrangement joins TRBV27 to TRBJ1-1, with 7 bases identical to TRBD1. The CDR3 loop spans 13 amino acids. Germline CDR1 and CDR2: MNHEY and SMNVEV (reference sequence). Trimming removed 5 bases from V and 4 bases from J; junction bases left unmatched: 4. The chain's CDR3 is CASSIPGGTEAFF. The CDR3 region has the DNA TGTGCCAGCAGTATTCCAGGGGGCACTGAAGCTTTCTTT.

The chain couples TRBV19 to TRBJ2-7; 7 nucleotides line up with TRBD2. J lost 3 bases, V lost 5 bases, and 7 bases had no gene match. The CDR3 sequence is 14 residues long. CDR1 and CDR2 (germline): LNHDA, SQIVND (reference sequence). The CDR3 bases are TGTGCCAGTAGTGTGGGGACTAAGGGCTACGAGCAGTACTTC. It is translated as CASSVGTKGYEQYF. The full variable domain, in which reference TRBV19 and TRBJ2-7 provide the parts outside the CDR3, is DGGITQSPKYLFRKEGQNVTLSCEQNLNHDAMYWYRQDPGQGLRLIYYSQIVNDFQKGDIAEGYSVSREKKESFPLTVTSAQKNPTAFYLCASSVGTKGYEQYFGPGTRLTVT.

The CDR3 nucleotides read TGTGCCAGCAGTGAACGAGGTCAGCCCCAGCATTTT. This gives the protein CASSERGQPQHF. The V gene is TRBV2, the J gene TRBJ1-5; D is uncertain. Trimming removed 2 bases from V and 6 bases from J, with 5 bases in between. The CDR3 contains 12 residues. Germline assignment: CDR1 SNHLY and CDR2 FYNNEI.

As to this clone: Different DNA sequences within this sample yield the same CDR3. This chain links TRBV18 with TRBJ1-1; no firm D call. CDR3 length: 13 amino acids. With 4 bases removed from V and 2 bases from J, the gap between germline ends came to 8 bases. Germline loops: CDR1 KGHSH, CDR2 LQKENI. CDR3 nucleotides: TGTGCCAGCTCACGCACAGAAAACACTGAAGCTTTCTTT. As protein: CASSRTENTEAFF.